This TCR beta chain was captured by sequencing in a study of cytomegalovirus exposure and HLA in healthy donors. Primers: 60 Vbeta forward and 13 Jbeta reverse. The table came from immunoSEQ multiplex PCR; TCRdb's copy has only in-frame clones and leaves some out. The sample records approximately 100,000 clones, 75% to 90% being singletons. This clonotype was obtained from a man aged 25-45 years in good health and CMV-seronegative. Sequencing used PBMCs.

The chain's CDR3 is CASSLTNTGELFF. CDR3 bases: TGTGCCAGCAGCCTTACAAACACCGGGGAGCTGTTTTTT. The chain combines TRBV2 with TRBJ2-2; D remains ambiguous. The V end lost 6 bases, the J end lost 2 bases, and 7 bases lay between the germline ends. The germline CDR1 and CDR2 sequences are SNHLY and FYNNEI. This CDR3 is built from 13 residues.